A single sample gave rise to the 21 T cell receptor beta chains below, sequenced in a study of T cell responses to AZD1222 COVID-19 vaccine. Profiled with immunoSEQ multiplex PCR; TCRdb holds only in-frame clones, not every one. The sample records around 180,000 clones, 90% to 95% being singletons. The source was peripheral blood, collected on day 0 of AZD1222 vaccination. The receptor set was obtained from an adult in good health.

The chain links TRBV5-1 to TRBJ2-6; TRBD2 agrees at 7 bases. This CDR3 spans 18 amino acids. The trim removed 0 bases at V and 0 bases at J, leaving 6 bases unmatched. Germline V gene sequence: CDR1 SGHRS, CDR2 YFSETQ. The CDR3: CASSLEGGWSSGANVLTF. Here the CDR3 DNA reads TGCGCCAGCAGCTTGGAGGGAGGGTGGAGCTCTGGGGCCAACGTCCTGACTTTC.

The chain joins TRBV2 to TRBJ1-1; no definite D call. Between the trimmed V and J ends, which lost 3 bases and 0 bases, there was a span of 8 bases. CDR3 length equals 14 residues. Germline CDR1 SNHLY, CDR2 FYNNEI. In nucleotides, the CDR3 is TGTGCCAGCAGTGATCTGGGCTTGAACACTGAAGCTTTCTTT. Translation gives CASSDLGLNTEAFF.

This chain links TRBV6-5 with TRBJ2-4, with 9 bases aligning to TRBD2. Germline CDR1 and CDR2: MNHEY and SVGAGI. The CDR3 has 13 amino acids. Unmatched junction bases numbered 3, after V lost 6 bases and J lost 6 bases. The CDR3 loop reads CASSAGGGNIQYF. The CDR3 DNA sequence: TGTGCCAGCAGCGCGGGGGGGGGAAACATTCAGTACTTC.

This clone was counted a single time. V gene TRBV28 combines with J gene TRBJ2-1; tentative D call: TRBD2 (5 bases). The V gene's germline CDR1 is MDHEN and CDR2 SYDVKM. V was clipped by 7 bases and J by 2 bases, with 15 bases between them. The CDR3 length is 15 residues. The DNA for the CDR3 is TGTGCCAGCACACCACTGGGGAGCGCCTACAATGAGCAGTTCTTC. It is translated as CASTPLGSAYNEQFF. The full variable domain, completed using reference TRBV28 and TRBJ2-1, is DVKVTQSSRYLVKRTGEKVFLECVQDMDHENMFWYRQDPGLGLRLIYFSYDVKMKEKGDIPEGYSVSREKKERFSLILESASTNQTSMYLCASTPLGSAYNEQFFGPGTRLTVL.

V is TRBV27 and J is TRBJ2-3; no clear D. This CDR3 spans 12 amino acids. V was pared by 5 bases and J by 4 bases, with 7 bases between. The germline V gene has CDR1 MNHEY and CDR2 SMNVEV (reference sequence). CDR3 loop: CASSPRADTQYF. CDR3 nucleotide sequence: TGTGCCAGCAGTCCACGCGCAGATACGCAGTATTTT.

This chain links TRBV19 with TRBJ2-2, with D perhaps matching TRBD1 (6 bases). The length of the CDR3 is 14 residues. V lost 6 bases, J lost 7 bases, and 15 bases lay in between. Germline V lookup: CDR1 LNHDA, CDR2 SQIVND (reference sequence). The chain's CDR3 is CASRGDILIGELFF. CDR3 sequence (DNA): TGTGCCAGTAGGGGGGACATTTTGATCGGGGAGCTGTTTTTT. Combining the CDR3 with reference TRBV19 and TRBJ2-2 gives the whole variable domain DGGITQSPKYLFRKEGQNVTLSCEQNLNHDAMYWYRQDPGQGLRLIYYSQIVNDFQKGDIAEGYSVSREKKESFPLTVTSAQKNPTAFYLCASRGDILIGELFFGEGSRLTVL.

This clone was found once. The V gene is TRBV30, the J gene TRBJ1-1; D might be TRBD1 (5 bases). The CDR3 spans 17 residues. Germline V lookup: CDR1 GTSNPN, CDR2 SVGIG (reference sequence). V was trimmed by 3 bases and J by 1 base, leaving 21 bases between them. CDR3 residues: CAWRPRAWRTQNTEAFF. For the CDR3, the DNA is TGTGCCTGGAGACCCAGGGCCTGGCGGACCCAGAACACTGAAGCTTTCTTT.

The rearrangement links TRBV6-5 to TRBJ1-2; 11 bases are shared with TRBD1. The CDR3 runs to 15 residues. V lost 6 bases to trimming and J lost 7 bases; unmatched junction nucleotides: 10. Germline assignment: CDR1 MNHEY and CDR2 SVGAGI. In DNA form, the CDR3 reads TGTGCCAGCAGCCCCAGGGACAGGGGGTATAGTGGCTACACCTTC. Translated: CASSPRDRGYSGYTF.

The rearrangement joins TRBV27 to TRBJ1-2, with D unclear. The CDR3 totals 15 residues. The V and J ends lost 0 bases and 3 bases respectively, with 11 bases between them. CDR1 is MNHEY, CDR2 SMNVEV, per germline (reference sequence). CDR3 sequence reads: CASSLSRREDYGYTF. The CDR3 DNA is TGTGCCAGCAGTTTATCAAGGCGGGAGGACTATGGCTACACCTTC.

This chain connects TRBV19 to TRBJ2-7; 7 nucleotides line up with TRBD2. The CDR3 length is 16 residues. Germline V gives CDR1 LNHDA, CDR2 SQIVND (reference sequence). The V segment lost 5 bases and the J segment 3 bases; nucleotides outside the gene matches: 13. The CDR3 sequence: CASSSSTGLPFYEQYF. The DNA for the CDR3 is TGTGCCAGTAGTTCCAGTACGGGACTACCTTTCTACGAGCAGTACTTC. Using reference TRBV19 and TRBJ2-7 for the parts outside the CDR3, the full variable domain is DGGITQSPKYLFRKEGQNVTLSCEQNLNHDAMYWYRQDPGQGLRLIYYSQIVNDFQKGDIAEGYSVSREKKESFPLTVTSAQKNPTAFYLCASSSSTGLPFYEQYFGPGTRLTVT.

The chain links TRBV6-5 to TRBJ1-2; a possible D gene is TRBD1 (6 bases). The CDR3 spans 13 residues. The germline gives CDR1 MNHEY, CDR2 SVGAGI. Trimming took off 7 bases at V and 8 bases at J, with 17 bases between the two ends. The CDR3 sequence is CASKKTGWGGYTF. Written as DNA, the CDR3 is TGTGCCAGCAAAAAGACAGGCTGGGGAGGCTACACCTTC.

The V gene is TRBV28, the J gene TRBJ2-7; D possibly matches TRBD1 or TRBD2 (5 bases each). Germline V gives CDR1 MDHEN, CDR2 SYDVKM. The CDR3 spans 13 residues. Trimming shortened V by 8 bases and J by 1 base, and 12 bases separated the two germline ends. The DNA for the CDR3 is TGTGCCAGCCGAGGGGAGCGGTCCTACGAGCAGTACTTC. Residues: CASRGERSYEQYF.

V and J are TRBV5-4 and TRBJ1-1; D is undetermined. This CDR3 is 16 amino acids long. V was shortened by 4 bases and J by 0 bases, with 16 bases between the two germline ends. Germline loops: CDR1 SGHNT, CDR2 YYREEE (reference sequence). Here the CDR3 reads CASSKSGVLLNTEAFF. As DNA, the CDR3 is TGTGCCAGCAGCAAATCCGGGGTCCTTTTGAACACTGAAGCTTTCTTT.

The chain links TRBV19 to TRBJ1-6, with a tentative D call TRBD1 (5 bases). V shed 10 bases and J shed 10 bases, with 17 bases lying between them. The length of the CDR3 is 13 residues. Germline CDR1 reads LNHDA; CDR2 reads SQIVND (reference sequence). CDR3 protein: CATSAGLKSPLHF. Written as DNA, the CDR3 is TGTGCCACCTCCGCAGGGCTGAAGTCACCCCTCCACTTT. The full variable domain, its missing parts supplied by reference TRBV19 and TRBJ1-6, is DGGITQSPKYLFRKEGQNVTLSCEQNLNHDAMYWYRQDPGQGLRLIYYSQIVNDFQKGDIAEGYSVSREKKESFPLTVTSAQKNPTAFYLCATSAGLKSPLHFGNGTRLTVT.

Here the CDR3 reads CASSLPPSSGRSYNEQFF. The CDR3 nucleotides read TGTGCCAGCAGTTTACCCCCCTCTAGCGGGAGGTCCTACAATGAGCAGTTCTTC. V is TRBV27 and J is TRBJ2-1; 11 nucleotides align to TRBD2. CDR3 length: 18 residues. Germline V gene data show CDR1 as MNHEY and CDR2 as SMNVEV (reference sequence). Unmatched junction bases numbered 7, after V lost 2 bases and J lost 1 base.

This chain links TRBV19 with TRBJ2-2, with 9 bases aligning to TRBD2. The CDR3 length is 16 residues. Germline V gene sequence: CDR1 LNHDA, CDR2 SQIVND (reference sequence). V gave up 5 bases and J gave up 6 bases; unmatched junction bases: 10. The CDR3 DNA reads TGTGCCAGTAGTCCATTAGCGGGAGATCCTGCCGGGGAGCTGTTTTTT. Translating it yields CASSPLAGDPAGELFF.

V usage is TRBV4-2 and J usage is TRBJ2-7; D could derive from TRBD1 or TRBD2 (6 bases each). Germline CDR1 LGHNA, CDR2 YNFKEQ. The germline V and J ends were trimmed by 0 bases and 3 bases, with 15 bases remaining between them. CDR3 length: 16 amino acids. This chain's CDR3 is CASSQDRGQRVYEQYF. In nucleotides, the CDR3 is TGTGCCAGCAGCCAAGATCGTGGACAGCGGGTCTACGAGCAGTACTTC.

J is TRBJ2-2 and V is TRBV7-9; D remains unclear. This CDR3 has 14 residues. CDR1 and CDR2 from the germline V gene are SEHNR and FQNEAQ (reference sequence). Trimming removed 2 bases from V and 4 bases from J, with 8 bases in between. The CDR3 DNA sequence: TGTGCCAGCAGCTTACATTGGGCCACCGGGGAGCTGTTTTTT. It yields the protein CASSLHWATGELFF.

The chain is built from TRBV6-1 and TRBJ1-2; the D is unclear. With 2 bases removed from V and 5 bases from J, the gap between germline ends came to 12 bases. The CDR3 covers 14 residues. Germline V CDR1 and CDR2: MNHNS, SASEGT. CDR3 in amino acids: CASSELSGLYGYTF. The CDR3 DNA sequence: TGTGCCAGCAGTGAATTATCAGGATTATATGGCTACACCTTC.

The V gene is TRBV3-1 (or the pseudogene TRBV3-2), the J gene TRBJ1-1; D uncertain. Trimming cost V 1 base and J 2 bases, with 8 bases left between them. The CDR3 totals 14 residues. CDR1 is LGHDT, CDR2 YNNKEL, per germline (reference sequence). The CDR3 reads CASSQVSGNTEAFF. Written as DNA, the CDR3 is TGTGCCAGCAGCCAAGTATCCGGAAACACTGAAGCTTTCTTT.

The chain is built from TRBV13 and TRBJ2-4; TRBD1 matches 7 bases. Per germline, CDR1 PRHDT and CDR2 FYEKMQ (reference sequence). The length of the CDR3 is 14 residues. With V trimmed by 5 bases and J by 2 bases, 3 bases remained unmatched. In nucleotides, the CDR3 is TGTGCCAGCAGCAGCAGGGGGACCAAAAACATTCAGTACTTC. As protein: CASSSRGTKNIQYF.